The entry below describes one T cell receptor (beta chain). This CDR3 has 15 amino acids. V shed 6 bases, J shed 3 bases, and the junction held 7 bases outside the gene matches. Per germline, CDR1 SGHRS and CDR2 YFSETQ. This record belongs to a study of cytomegalovirus exposure and HLA in healthy donors. The PCR contained 60 Vbeta and 13 Jbeta primers. Assay used: immunoSEQ multiplex PCR; TCRdb lists only in-frame clones, some missing. The sample yields 64,000 or so clones, 85% seen once. This chain uses TRBV5-1 with TRBJ2-2; 8 positions agree with TRBD1. The TCR originated in a female donor in good health and CMV-seronegative. The sample consisted of PBMCs. CDR3 DNA sequence: TGCGCCAGCAATCCGGGACAGGTTGACACCGGGGAGCTGTTTTTT. This encodes CASNPGQVDTGELFF.